Included here is one TCR beta chain sequence, with context. CDR1 and CDR2 from the germline V gene are MGHRA and YSYEKL. CDR3 size: 15 residues. These data belong to a study of CXCR3-negative and CXCR3-positive naive CD8 T cells. All TRB cDNA libraries came from 5' RACE performed with UMI labels. With the 5' RACE reads reprocessed, TCRdb shows one record per CDR3 protein and no DNA. Its clone listing holds some 39,000 distinct CDR3 sequences. The sample was naive CXCR3- CD8+ T cells from blood. Subset specified: CD45RO-CCR7+CD27+CD95- naive CD8+ T cells lacking CXCR3 (TNR3-). The source of this sequence is a human donor in good health. Some clones in this sample may be carry-over from other donors' samples. The rearrangement links TRBV4-1 to TRBJ1-1. The CDR3 loop is CASSQAGGRVTEAFF.